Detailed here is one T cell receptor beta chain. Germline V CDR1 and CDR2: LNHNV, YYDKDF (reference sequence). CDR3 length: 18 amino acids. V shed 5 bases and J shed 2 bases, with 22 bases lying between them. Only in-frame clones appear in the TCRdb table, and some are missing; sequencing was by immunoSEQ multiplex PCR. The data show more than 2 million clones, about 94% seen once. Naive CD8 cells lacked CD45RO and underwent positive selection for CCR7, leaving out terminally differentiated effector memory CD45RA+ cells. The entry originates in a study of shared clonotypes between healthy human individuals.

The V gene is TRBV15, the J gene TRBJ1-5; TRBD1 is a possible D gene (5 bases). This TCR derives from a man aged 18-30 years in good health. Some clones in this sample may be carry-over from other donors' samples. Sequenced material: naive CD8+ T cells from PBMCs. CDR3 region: CATSGLLPPREGNQPQHF. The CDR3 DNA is TGTGCCACCAGCGGACTCCTTCCTCCCAGGGAGGGCAATCAGCCCCAGCATTTT.